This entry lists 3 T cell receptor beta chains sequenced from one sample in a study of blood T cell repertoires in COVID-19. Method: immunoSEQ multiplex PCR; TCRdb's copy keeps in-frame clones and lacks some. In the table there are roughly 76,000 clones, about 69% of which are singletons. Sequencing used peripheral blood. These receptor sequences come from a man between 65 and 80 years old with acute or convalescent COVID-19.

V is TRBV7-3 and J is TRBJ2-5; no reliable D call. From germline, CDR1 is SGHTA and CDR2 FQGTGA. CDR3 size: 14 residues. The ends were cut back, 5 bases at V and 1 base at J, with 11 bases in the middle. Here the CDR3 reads CASSPTPGQETQYF. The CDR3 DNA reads TGTGCCAGCAGCCCTACGCCCGGCCAAGAGACCCAGTACTTC.

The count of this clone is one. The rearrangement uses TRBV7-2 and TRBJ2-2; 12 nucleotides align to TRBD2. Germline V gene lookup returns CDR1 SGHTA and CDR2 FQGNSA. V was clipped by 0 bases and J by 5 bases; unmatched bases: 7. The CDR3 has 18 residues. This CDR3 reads CASSLARLAGGCTGELFF. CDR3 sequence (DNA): TGTGCCAGCAGCTTAGCAAGGCTAGCGGGAGGGTGTACCGGGGAGCTGTTTTTT.

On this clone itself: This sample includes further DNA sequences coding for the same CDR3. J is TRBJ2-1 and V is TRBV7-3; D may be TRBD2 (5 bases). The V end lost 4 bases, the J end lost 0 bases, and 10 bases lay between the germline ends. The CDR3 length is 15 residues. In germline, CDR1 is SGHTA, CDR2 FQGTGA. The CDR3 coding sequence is TGTGCCAGCAGCTCTCGGGGTAGCTCCTACAATGAGCAGTTCTTC. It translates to CASSSRGSSYNEQFF.